This TCR beta chain was recovered during a study of blood T cell repertoires in COVID-19. The overall study: The origin of the acute and convalescent COVID-19 samples was the United States, Italy and Spain.

Profiled with immunoSEQ multiplex PCR; TCRdb holds only in-frame clones, not every one. The profile covers under 300,000 clones, with about four fifths appearing a single time and about 3% taken by the ten largest. Trimming removed 4 bases at V and 0 bases at J, with 4 bases between. The CDR3 totals 11 residues. The germline CDR1 and CDR2 sequences are DFQATT and SNEGSKA (reference sequence). Allocation to cohorts depended on clinical history reported by the participants. The rearrangement links TRBV20-1 to TRBJ2-7; D remains ambiguous. Sequenced input: PBMCs or T cells enriched from blood (not recorded which). This TCR was sampled from a man aged 45-65 years who had recovered from COVID-19. The CDR3 nucleotides read TGCAGTGCTACCTACTCCTACGAGCAGTACTTC. Its translation: CSATYSYEQYF.